In this sample, the clone carrying this T cell receptor beta chain turned up a few times. Trimming took off 8 bases at V and 5 bases at J, with 10 bases between the two ends. Per the germline V gene, CDR1 is SNHLY and CDR2 is FYNNEI. This CDR3 has 13 amino acids. Cohorts were based on clinical histories the participants reported. The sample comes from a study of blood T cell repertoires in COVID-19. About the study: The analysed material was cDNA or gDNA that came from T cells, B-cell-depleted T cells, or PBMCs.

The protocol was immunoSEQ multiplex PCR, while the TCRdb copy is restricted to in-frame clones and leaves out a portion. Of about 400,000 clones listed, 80% to 90% were seen once; the top ten hold approximately 1.8%. Material for sequencing was PBMCs or T cells enriched from blood (not recorded which). This chain joins TRBV2 and TRBJ1-6; perhaps TRBD1 as D (6 bases). The origin of this receptor is a man aged 35-49 years in a cohort exposed to, infected with or recovered from COVID-19 (not recorded which). CDR3 sequence (DNA): TGTGCCAGCCTGGGACAAAATAATTCACCCCTCCACTTT. It codes for CASLGQNNSPLHF. The full variable domain, completed using reference TRBV2 and TRBJ1-6, is EPEVTQTPSHQVTQMGQEVILRCVPISNHLYFYWYRQILGQKVEFLVSFYNNEISEKSEIFDDQFSVERPDGSNFTLKIRSTKLEDSAMYFCASLGQNNSPLHFGNGTRLTVT.